What follows describes a single T cell receptor (beta chain). Its target is unknown. TCRdb's table, derived via immunoSEQ multiplex PCR, lists solely in-frame clones and lacks some. Here the sample spans roughly 120,000 clones, just under 95% being singletons. Germline CDR1 and CDR2: MNHNY and SVGAGI (reference sequence). V shed 7 bases and J shed 8 bases, with 23 bases lying between them. This CDR3 is built from 15 residues. This sample is drawn from a study of siplizumab effects on memory and regulatory T cells. Overall study findings and caveats: Alloreactive clones mapping to unstimulated subsets formed only a minor fraction. Siplizumab caused a significant drop in alloreactive sequences traceable to unstimulated CD4+ memory cells. Naive T cells appeared more varied than memory cells and looked like key alloresponse contributors.

The source material was CD4+ T cells sorted from blood. The chain combines TRBV6-6 with TRBJ1-2; maybe TRBD1 (5 bases). This TCR came from a human donor in good health. The CDR3 DNA reads as TGTGCCAGCAATCCATACCCCGGGACCGTGTTCGGCTACACCTTC. Its translation: CASNPYPGTVFGYTF.